The 27 T cell receptor beta chains in this list originate from one sample, sequenced in a study of cytomegalovirus exposure and HLA in healthy donors. Assay used: immunoSEQ multiplex PCR; TCRdb lists only in-frame clones, some missing. The table records 150,000 to 200,000 clones, around nine tenths of them present only once. The sequenced material came from PBMCs. These receptors came from a man aged 18 to 29 in good health and CMV-seropositive.

The rearrangement joins TRBV19 to TRBJ2-7; 10 bases align to TRBD1. V shed 5 bases, J shed 2 bases, and the junction held 9 bases outside the gene matches. There are 16 residues in the CDR3. Germline-derived CDR1 and CDR2 are LNHDA and SQIVND (reference sequence). CDR3 sequence reads: CASSALGQGSTYEQYF. CDR3 in DNA: TGTGCCAGTAGTGCACTGGGACAGGGGAGTACCTACGAGCAGTACTTC.

The V and J genes are TRBV6-1 and TRBJ1-5; 12 bases are shared with TRBD1. Germline loops: CDR1 MNHNS, CDR2 SASEGT. There are 15 residues in the CDR3. With V trimmed by 6 bases and J by 6 bases, 6 bases remained unmatched. Here the CDR3 reads CASRFGTGGGQPQHF. The CDR3 region has the DNA TGTGCCAGCAGATTCGGGACAGGGGGCGGTCAGCCCCAGCATTTT.

This chain uses TRBV19 with TRBJ2-7; weak D call: TRBD1 (5 bases). The V gene lost 3 bases and the J gene lost 5 bases, with 11 bases spanning the gap. Germline V gene lookup returns CDR1 LNHDA and CDR2 SQIVND (reference sequence). The CDR3 length is 13 residues. DNA of the CDR3: TGTGCCAGTAGTATGTCTGGGGCCCACGAGCAGTACTTC. Its protein product is CASSMSGAHEQYF.

This chain connects TRBV18 to TRBJ2-5; a possible D gene is TRBD2 (5 bases). The V gene's germline CDR1 is KGHSH and CDR2 LQKENI. The CDR3 runs 12 residues. Trimming left V 3 bases short and J 9 bases short, with 11 bases between. The CDR3 nucleotides read TGTGCCAGCTCACCTACTTCGGGGTCCCAGTACTTC. It is translated as CASSPTSGSQYF.

The chain is built from TRBV28 and TRBJ2-4, with 7 bases identical to TRBD2. CDR3 length: 20 residues. With V trimmed by 2 bases and J by 5 bases, 21 bases remained unmatched. Germline assignment: CDR1 MDHEN and CDR2 SYDVKM. Here the CDR3 reads CASSLRTLIPREGPENIQYF. The CDR3 DNA is TGTGCCAGCAGTTTAAGAACTTTAATCCCGAGGGAGGGCCCTGAAAACATTCAGTACTTC.

The CDR3 DNA is TGTGCCAGCAGTCCCGGACAGGGGGGACTAAGCTACACCTTC. It translates to CASSPGQGGLSYTF. This chain joins TRBV28 and TRBJ1-2; 10 bases map to TRBD1. This CDR3 contains 14 residues. Per germline, CDR1 MDHEN and CDR2 SYDVKM. V lost 5 bases, J lost 9 bases, and 9 bases stayed unmatched.

The DNA for the CDR3 is TGTGCCAGCAGTTTAATTCTCCCAGCGGGAGGGCCCTACGAGCAGTACTTC. Translating gives CASSLILPAGGPYEQYF. The chain has TRBV27 and TRBJ2-7, with 10 bases matching TRBD2. Germline assignment: CDR1 MNHEY and CDR2 SMNVEV (reference sequence). The CDR3 loop spans 17 amino acids. The junction had 9 bases not matched to a gene; V was cut back by 2 bases and J by 2 bases.

This chain joins TRBV5-4 and TRBJ2-3; 10 positions match TRBD2. The CDR3 is 16 amino acids. Germline V gene lookup returns CDR1 SGHNT and CDR2 YYREEE (reference sequence). The V and J ends lost 4 bases and 7 bases, in that order; junction bases with no gene match: 12. CDR3 protein: CASSPAGAGGLNTQYF. The CDR3 DNA reads as TGTGCCAGCAGCCCGGCCGGAGCGGGAGGGTTAAATACGCAGTATTTT.

The chain has TRBV25-1 and TRBJ2-2; 10 bases are shared with TRBD1. Germline V lookup: CDR1 MGHDK, CDR2 SYGVNS. Losses at the gene ends were 5 bases for V and 4 bases for J; bases not matched to a gene: 7. The CDR3 length is 16 residues. Here the CDR3 DNA reads TGTGCCAGCAGTCCGCGACAGGGGGCGAGCACCGGGGAGCTGTTTTTT. Translating gives CASSPRQGASTGELFF. The full variable domain, with the rest looked up from reference TRBV25-1 and TRBJ2-2, is EADIYQTPRYLVIGTGKKITLECSQTMGHDKMYWYQQDPGMELHLIHYSYGVNSTEKGDLSSESTVSRIRTEHFPLTLESARPSHTSQYLCASSPRQGASTGELFFGEGSRLTVL.

The chain uses TRBV6-5 and TRBJ1-3, with 10 bases fitting TRBD1. Trimming removed 4 bases from V and 4 bases from J; junction bases left unmatched: 4. CDR3 size: 15 residues. Looked up from germline, CDR1 is MNHEY and CDR2 is SVGAGI. CDR3 residues: CASSSGQGIGNTIYF. The CDR3 bases are TGTGCCAGCAGTTCGGGACAGGGGATAGGAAACACCATATATTTT.

The genes are TRBV18 and TRBJ2-7; 9 positions agree with TRBD1. This CDR3 contains 14 residues. V was clipped by 5 bases and J by 3 bases; unmatched bases: 5. Germline CDR1 and CDR2: KGHSH and LQKENI. The CDR3 DNA reads as TGTGCCAGCTCAGTACAGGGGGCAAGCTACGAGCAGTACTTC. As protein: CASSVQGASYEQYF.

This clone has just one count. This chain uses TRBV6-4 with TRBJ2-7; weak D call: TRBD1 (6 bases). The V end was cut by 4 bases, the J end by 3 bases, with 7 bases between. This CDR3 has 12 amino acids. CDR1 MRHNA and CDR2 SNTAGT come from the germline V gene. CDR3 in amino acids: CASSGTVYEQYF. Written as DNA, the CDR3 is TGTGCCAGCAGTGGGACAGTCTACGAGCAGTACTTC.

The rearrangement joins TRBV5-1 to TRBJ2-3; 9 bases align to TRBD1. Trimming at V came to 0 bases and at J to 3 bases, leaving 11 bases not matched to a gene. The germline CDR1 and CDR2 sequences are SGHRS and YFSETQ. This CDR3 is built from 18 residues. CDR3 DNA sequence: TGCGCCAGCAGCTTGGGGGGGATCACAGGACAGGGGACAGATACGCAGTATTTT. It codes for CASSLGGITGQGTDTQYF.

This clone was counted a single time. The rearrangement joins TRBV2 to TRBJ1-1; 8 nucleotides agree with TRBD1. The CDR3 extends over 15 amino acids. The J segment lost 5 bases and the V segment lost 1 base, leaving 6 bases of the junction unmatched. The germline V gene encodes CDR1 SNHLY and CDR2 FYNNEI. Written as DNA, the CDR3 is TGTGCCAGCAGTGAAGGCAGGGGGCAGGGGACTGAAGCTTTCTTT. Its protein product is CASSEGRGQGTEAFF. Drawing the rest from reference TRBV2 and TRBJ1-1, the complete variable domain is EPEVTQTPSHQVTQMGQEVILRCVPISNHLYFYWYRQILGQKVEFLVSFYNNEISEKSEIFDDQFSVERPDGSNFTLKIRSTKLEDSAMYFCASSEGRGQGTEAFFGQGTRLTVV.

The chain links TRBV7-9 to TRBJ2-7; D may be TRBD2 (6 bases). CDR3 size: 14 residues. Germline CDR1 and CDR2: SEHNR and FQNEAQ (reference sequence). Trimming cost V 0 bases and J 6 bases, with 12 bases left between them. DNA of the CDR3: TGTGCCAGCAGCTTAGCGGGAGGAAGCCGCGAGCAGTACTTC. The encoded protein is CASSLAGGSREQYF.

This chain joins TRBV11-3 and TRBJ2-5; 7 bases are shared with TRBD1. The CDR3 is 15 amino acids. J lost 3 bases, V lost 5 bases, and 9 bases had no gene match. Per the germline V gene, CDR1 is SGHNT and CDR2 is YENEEA. The CDR3 here is CASSTDRDGKETQYF. The CDR3 nucleotides read TGTGCCAGCAGCACAGACAGGGACGGAAAAGAGACCCAGTACTTC.

V gene TRBV29-1 combines with J gene TRBJ2-3; 7 positions agree with TRBD2. The ends lost 4 bases at V and 2 bases at J; junction bases unmatched: 9. Germline loops: CDR1 SQVTM, CDR2 ANQGSEA. The CDR3 totals 15 residues. The CDR3 nucleotides read TGCAGCGTTGCCGTCCTAGCGGCCGTCACAGATACGCAGTATTTT. This translates into CSVAVLAAVTDTQYF.

The CDR3 is CASRFIYGTGGPYGYTF. As DNA, the CDR3 is TGTGCCAGCAGATTCATATATGGGACAGGGGGTCCCTATGGCTACACCTTC. The chain couples TRBV7-9 to TRBJ1-2; the match to TRBD1 covers 11 bases. CDR1 and CDR2 (germline): SEHNR, FQNEAQ (reference sequence). V gave up 6 bases and J gave up 4 bases; unmatched junction bases: 13. The CDR3 is 17 residues long.

On this clone itself: Other DNA variants within this sample encode the same CDR3. The chain links TRBV28 to TRBJ2-7; 13 bases match TRBD2. Germline values: CDR1 MDHEN, CDR2 SYDVKM. The CDR3 sequence is 15 residues long. The ends lost 5 bases at V and 3 bases at J; junction bases unmatched: 4. CDR3 sequence: CASSRWTSGSYEQYF. The CDR3 nucleotides read TGTGCCAGCAGTAGATGGACTAGCGGGAGCTACGAGCAGTACTTC.

This chain connects TRBV28 to TRBJ1-5, with 7 nucleotides matching TRBD1. The junction had 17 bases not matched to a gene; V was cut back by 5 bases and J by 7 bases. Germline V gene data show CDR1 as MDHEN and CDR2 as SYDVKM. The length of the CDR3 is 17 residues. Here the CDR3 reads CASSTKITRGARQPQHF. For the CDR3, the DNA is TGTGCCAGCAGTACCAAGATCACCAGGGGGGCCCGCCAGCCCCAGCATTTT.

This chain connects TRBV15 to TRBJ2-2; no reliable D call. V lost 3 bases, J lost 0 bases, and 5 bases lay in between. Germline V lookup: CDR1 LNHNV, CDR2 YYDKDF (reference sequence). The CDR3 is 14 amino acids. CDR3 loop: CATSSPTNTGELFF. DNA of the CDR3: TGTGCCACCAGCAGCCCAACGAACACCGGGGAGCTGTTTTTT.

The rearrangement joins TRBV14 to TRBJ2-7; 8 nucleotides align to TRBD2. This CDR3 is 14 amino acids long. V lost 4 bases, J lost 5 bases, and 7 bases stayed unmatched. Germline CDR1 SGHDN, CDR2 FVKESK. The CDR3 DNA reads TGTGCCAGCAGCCGAGCGGGAGTTGTTAACGAGCAGTACTTC. As protein: CASSRAGVVNEQYF.

This chain joins TRBV9 and TRBJ1-3; D is unresolved. The CDR3 is made up of 15 amino acids. V lost 0 bases and J 3 bases, leaving 10 bases between the germline ends. The germline gives CDR1 SGDLS, CDR2 YYNGEE. The CDR3 protein is CASSVGGPGGNTIYF. The CDR3, as DNA: TGTGCCAGCAGCGTAGGTGGTCCGGGTGGAAACACCATATATTTT.

The chain recombines TRBV10-3 with TRBJ2-3; 14 nucleotides agree with TRBD2. The germline V gene has CDR1 ENHRY and CDR2 SYGVKD. The J segment lost 6 bases and the V segment lost 3 bases, leaving 8 bases of the junction unmatched. The CDR3 loop spans 17 amino acids. This CDR3 reads CAISDPTSGRALDTQYF. The CDR3 bases are TGTGCCATCAGTGATCCGACTAGCGGGAGGGCCTTGGATACGCAGTATTTT.

As for this clone: A read error may account for a junction end that differs from germline. The chain employs TRBV5-1 and TRBJ2-3, with D possibly being TRBD1 (5 bases). Germline V lookup: CDR1 SGHRS, CDR2 YFSETQ. This CDR3 has 13 amino acids. The CDR3 protein is CASSSLDTYTQYF. Written as DNA, the CDR3 is TGCGCCAGCAGCAGCCTGGACACATATACGCAGTATTTT.

This chain links TRBV9 with TRBJ2-7, with D tentatively TRBD1 (6 bases). CDR3 size: 13 residues. From germline, CDR1 is SGDLS and CDR2 YYNGEE. The V and J ends lost 0 bases and 5 bases respectively, with 9 bases between them. CDR3: CASSVVGADEQYF. DNA for the CDR3: TGTGCCAGCAGCGTAGTGGGGGCCGACGAGCAGTACTTC.

The genes are TRBV18 and TRBJ2-2; the D is unclear. Germline V gives CDR1 KGHSH, CDR2 LQKENI. This CDR3 has 13 amino acids. Trimming removed 4 bases at V and 1 base at J, with 4 bases between. CDR3 sequence (DNA): TGTGCCAGCTCACTAATGAACACCGGGGAGCTGTTTTTT. Protein product: CASSLMNTGELFF.